The 32 T cell receptor beta chains below all came from one sample that was sequenced in a study of T cells after yellow fever vaccination. TCRdb reprocessed the 5' RACE reads with MiXCR, giving one entry per CDR3 protein. The table has 250,000 or so distinct CDR3 sequences, approximately 3.5% seen once. The sample in question was PBMCs, obtained 15 days after the yellow fever booster vaccination. Receptor source: a man younger than 35 who received the YFV17D yellow fever vaccine.

This clonotype was observed at least ten times. The chain's CDR3 is CASSTNSGANVLTF. CDR3 in DNA: TGTGCCAGCAGTACGAACTCTGGGGCCAACGTCCTGACTTTC. The chain combines TRBV28 with TRBJ2-6; D uncertain. CDR1 and CDR2 from the germline V gene are MDHEN and SYDVKM. The V and J ends lost 5 bases and 0 bases respectively, with 5 bases between them. The CDR3 extends over 14 amino acids.

This clonotype was seen many times. V usage is TRBV7-2 and J usage is TRBJ2-3; TRBD2 agrees at 9 bases. This CDR3 is 13 amino acids long. Germline V gives CDR1 SGHTA, CDR2 FQGNSA. Germline trimming cut 5 bases from V and 5 bases from J; bases unmatched to any gene: 2. CDR3 in DNA: TGTGCCAGCAGCGTGACTAGCGGAGATACGCAGTATTTT. It translates to CASSVTSGDTQYF.

This clonotype was counted ten times or more. The chain uses TRBV7-3 and TRBJ2-1; D is possibly TRBD1 (5 bases). Looked up from germline, CDR1 is SGHTA and CDR2 is FQGTGA. V was trimmed by 5 bases and J by 1 base, leaving 9 bases between them. This CDR3 contains 14 residues. In DNA form, the CDR3 reads TGTGCCAGCAGCCCCGACAGTTCCTACAATGAGCAGTTCTTC. The encoded protein is CASSPDSSYNEQFF.

This clonotype was picked up many times. The rearrangement joins TRBV5-4 to TRBJ1-2; possible D gene TRBD1, 5 bases. Germline lookup yields CDR1 SGHNT and CDR2 YYREEE (reference sequence). This CDR3 is built from 15 residues. V was clipped by 4 bases and J by 7 bases, with 20 bases between them. Here the CDR3 DNA reads TGTGCCAGCAGCGTTCCTCCGCGTGGGGCGGGTGGCTACACCTTC. This codes for CASSVPPRGAGGYTF.

This clonotype occurred a few times. This chain joins TRBV6-5 and TRBJ2-3; either TRBD1 or TRBD2 may supply D (5 bases each). Germline CDR1 and CDR2: MNHEY and SVGAGI. This CDR3 spans 15 amino acids. Trimming took 11 bases from V and 1 from J, leaving 19 bases between them. The CDR3 DNA reads TGTGCCGTTTATCTGGGGGAAGGGGGCACAGATACGCAGTATTTT. Translation: CAVYLGEGGTDTQYF.

This clonotype was seen many times. This chain links TRBV4-2 with TRBJ2-5; possibly TRBD2 for D (7 bases). Germline CDR1 is LGHNA and CDR2 is YNFKEQ. This CDR3 comprises 13 residues. The CDR3 DNA sequence: TGTGCTGCGGGGGTCCAGGGGTCGGAGACCCAGTACTTC. Residues: CAAGVQGSETQYF.

In this sample, this clonotype turned up many times. This chain joins TRBV7-9 and TRBJ2-7; D perhaps matches TRBD1 (5 bases). The V gene lost 5 bases and the J gene lost 4 bases, with 12 bases spanning the gap. The CDR3 is 13 amino acids. Germline CDR1 reads SEHNR; CDR2 reads FQNEAQ (reference sequence). CDR3 nucleotide sequence: TGTGCCAGCAGCCGTCTGACAGCATACGAGCAGTACTTC. Translation gives CASSRLTAYEQYF.

This clonotype occurred many times. V usage is TRBV5-1 and J usage is TRBJ2-3; D gene unclear. Between the trimmed V and J ends, which lost 0 bases and 2 bases, there was a span of 10 bases. This CDR3 region has 15 residues. The germline V gene has CDR1 SGHRS and CDR2 YFSETQ. CDR3 residues: CASSLALSNTDTQYF. The CDR3 bases are TGCGCCAGCAGCTTGGCCCTTTCCAACACAGATACGCAGTATTTT.

This clonotype was detected many times. The chain joins TRBV9 to TRBJ2-7, with 12 positions matching TRBD2. The CDR3 runs to 15 residues. Germline V gene sequence: CDR1 SGDLS, CDR2 YYNGEE. V lost 3 bases, J lost 1 base, and 2 bases stayed unmatched. CDR3 in DNA: TGTGCCAGCAGCGCCGGGACTAGCGGGTCCTACGAGCAGTACTTC. Its protein product is CASSAGTSGSYEQYF.

This clonotype came up many times. The J gene is TRBJ1-1, the V gene TRBV12-3 or TRBV12-4; D remains unclear. CDR3 length: 14 amino acids. Trimming removed 2 bases from V and 0 bases from J, with 7 bases in between. The CDR3 sequence: CASSLQVVNTEAFF. CDR3 in DNA: TGTGCCAGCAGTTTACAGGTAGTGAACACTGAAGCTTTCTTT.

The genes are TRBV20-1 and TRBJ2-5, with D uncertain. The CDR3 runs to 12 residues. CDR1 DFQATT and CDR2 SNEGSKA come from the germline V gene (reference sequence). Between the trimmed V and J ends, which lost 6 bases and 5 bases, there was a span of 13 bases. DNA of the CDR3: TGCAGTGCCACCCGAGGTCGGGAGACCCAGTACTTC. Protein: CSATRGRETQYF.

The chain recombines TRBV7-9 with TRBJ2-2, with D possibly matching TRBD2 (5 bases). Trimming removed 0 bases at V and 6 bases at J, with 8 bases between. This CDR3 spans 14 amino acids. The germline V gene has CDR1 SEHNR and CDR2 FQNEAQ (reference sequence). CDR3 bases: TGTGCCAGCAGCTTAGCGCTGGGAGCCGGGGAGCTGTTTTTT. Protein: CASSLALGAGELFF.

This clonotype was seen repeatedly, ten times or more. The chain has TRBV29-1 and TRBJ2-7; 7 positions match TRBD1. Trimming at V came to 4 bases and at J to 0 bases, leaving 6 bases not matched to a gene. This CDR3 has 14 amino acids. Per the germline V gene, CDR1 is SQVTM and CDR2 is ANQGSEA. The CDR3 is CSVGAGQVSYEQYF. The DNA for the CDR3 is TGCAGCGTTGGGGCAGGACAGGTCTCCTACGAGCAGTACTTC.

This clonotype was recorded a few times. The J gene is TRBJ2-1, the V gene TRBV20-1, with 11 nucleotides matching TRBD2. Germline values: CDR1 DFQATT, CDR2 SNEGSKA (reference sequence). The CDR3 extends over 18 amino acids. Trimming at V came to 3 bases and at J to 2 bases, leaving 12 bases not matched to a gene. The CDR3 protein is CSARSNSGGAFTYNEQFF. CDR3 bases: TGCAGTGCTAGGAGCAATAGCGGGGGGGCTTTCACCTACAATGAGCAGTTCTTC.

Concerning this clonotype: This could be a read error, since a much larger clone is one nucleotide away. The chain joins TRBV9 to TRBJ2-5; 7 bases align to TRBD1. The germline V gene has CDR1 SGDLS and CDR2 YYNGEE. The CDR3 is 15 residues long. V shed 4 bases, J shed 5 bases, and the junction held 11 bases outside the gene matches. CDR3 nucleotides: TGTGCCAGCAGCTCAGAGGGAGACAGGGATGAGACCCAGTACTTC. Protein product: CASSSEGDRDETQYF.

This clonotype was found many times. The chain has TRBV12-3 or TRBV12-4 and TRBJ2-3; 7 positions agree with TRBD1. The CDR3 length is 16 residues. J was trimmed by 3 bases and V by 3 bases; bases with no gene match: 9. The CDR3, as DNA: TGTGCCAGCAGTTTTCGGTCGCAGGGGGTTACAGATACGCAGTATTTT. Encoded protein: CASSFRSQGVTDTQYF.

This clonotype occurred many times. The chain joins TRBV20-1 to TRBJ2-3; D unclear. Germline loops: CDR1 DFQATT, CDR2 SNEGSKA (reference sequence). V was cut by 3 bases and J by 2 bases, with 9 bases left in between. CDR3 length: 13 residues. CDR3 coding DNA: TGCAGTGCTAGGAGTCCGGCCACAGATACGCAGTATTTT. It is translated as CSARSPATDTQYF.

This clonotype was recorded a few times. The chain combines TRBV12-3 or TRBV12-4 with TRBJ1-1; D unresolved. The CDR3 has 15 amino acids. Trimming took 2 bases from V and 6 from J, leaving 16 bases between them. The CDR3 DNA sequence: TGTGCCAGCAGTTTAAGGGAACCCGGGTTCTCTGAAGCTTTCTTT. This encodes CASSLREPGFSEAFF.

This clonotype was counted many times. CDR3 sequence reads: CASSHDPRNYGYTF. The CDR3 DNA reads as TGCGCCAGCAGCCATGACCCCAGGAACTATGGCTACACCTTC. The chain is built from TRBV4-3 and TRBJ1-2; no reliable D call. Trimming removed 3 bases from V and 2 bases from J, with 10 bases in between. The germline gives CDR1 LGHNA, CDR2 YSLEER. The CDR3 runs to 14 residues.

This clonotype has at least ten counts. This chain connects TRBV10-3 to TRBJ2-2; 10 bases are a match to TRBD2. From germline, CDR1 is ENHRY and CDR2 SYGVKD. V shed 10 bases and J 1 base; nucleotides not matched to a gene: 9. The CDR3 contains 16 residues. CDR3 DNA: TGTGCCACCCTCCCTACTAGCGGGGAGAACACCGGGGAGCTGTTTTTT. Its protein is CATLPTSGENTGELFF.

This clonotype was detected ten times or more. This chain connects TRBV27 to TRBJ1-1; TRBD1 aligns across 8 bases. CDR1 and CDR2 from the germline V gene are MNHEY and SMNVEV (reference sequence). This CDR3 has 14 amino acids. With 4 bases clipped from V and 4 bases from J, the junction kept 5 bases outside the gene matches. The CDR3 nucleotides are TGTGCCAGCAGTTCAAGAACAGGGGGCACTGAAGCTTTCTTT. Protein sequence: CASSSRTGGTEAFF.

This clonotype was observed at least ten times. This chain links TRBV11-2 with TRBJ1-2; tentative D call: TRBD1 (5 bases). This CDR3 contains 15 residues. Trimming took 3 bases from V and 0 from J, leaving 11 bases between them. The germline CDR1 and CDR2 sequences are SGHAT and FQNNGV. Written as DNA, the CDR3 is TGTGCCAGCAGCTTGGTAGGGGCGACTAACTATGGCTACACCTTC. This sequence encodes CASSLVGATNYGYTF.

This clonotype is a singleton in its sample. The chain carries TRBV5-4 and TRBJ2-3, with 9 nucleotides matching TRBD2. J lost 0 bases, V lost 4 bases, and 6 bases had no gene match. Germline CDR1 is SGHNT and CDR2 is YYREEE (reference sequence). The CDR3 is 16 residues long. CDR3 nucleotide sequence: TGTGCCAGCAGCCCCCAGCGGGGGGCGAGCACAGATACGCAGTATTTT. Its translation is CASSPQRGASTDTQYF.

This clonotype was recorded at least ten times. The rearrangement links TRBV20-1 to TRBJ2-3; 8 nucleotides align to TRBD1. Germline V gives CDR1 DFQATT, CDR2 SNEGSKA (reference sequence). This CDR3 spans 12 amino acids. V was clipped by 5 bases and J by 3 bases; unmatched bases: 1. The CDR3, as DNA: TGCAGTGCTGGGGACAGGACAGATACGCAGTATTTT. Translation: CSAGDRTDTQYF.

The table lists this clonotype with many counts. The rearrangement joins TRBV21-1 to TRBJ2-3; TRBD1, the table's D call, was not compared with the DNA. TRBV21-1 is flagged as a pseudogene. This CDR3 has 15 residues. DNA of the CDR3: TGTGCCAGCAGCAAAGGGACAGGGTTCCCAGATACGCAGTATTTT. The encoded protein is CASSKGTGFPDTQYF.

This clonotype has more than one count but fewer than ten. The rearrangement joins TRBV15 to TRBJ1-2; possibly TRBD1 for D (5 bases). CDR3 length equals 13 residues. CDR1 is LNHNV and CDR2 is YYDKDF in the germline V gene (reference sequence). V lost 2 bases to trimming and J lost 8 bases, with 12 bases between them. CDR3 in DNA: TGTGCCACCAGCAGACAGGGCTCATCGGGCTACACCTTC. Protein sequence: CATSRQGSSGYTF.

This clonotype was recorded at least ten times. This chain links TRBV19 with TRBJ2-7; D is undetermined. Germline V gives CDR1 LNHDA, CDR2 SQIVND (reference sequence). The CDR3 length is 13 residues. V lost 9 bases and J 4 bases, leaving 16 bases between the germline ends. DNA of the CDR3: TGTGCCAGAATAGGAATCCCCCTATACGAGCAGTACGTC. Its protein is CARIGIPLYEQYV.

This clonotype showed up many times. The chain recombines TRBV7-6 with TRBJ2-7, with D perhaps TRBD2 (5 bases). V was shortened by 1 base and J by 2 bases, with 12 bases between the two germline ends. From germline, CDR1 is SGHVS and CDR2 FNYEAQ. CDR3 length: 15 amino acids. The CDR3 protein is CASSLDEGATYEQYF. The CDR3 DNA reads TGTGCCAGCAGCTTAGACGAGGGAGCAACCTACGAGCAGTACTTC.

This clonotype has a count of ten or more. This chain links TRBV12-3 or TRBV12-4 with TRBJ2-3, with TRBD2 matching 8 bases. The CDR3 has 15 residues. The V segment lost 8 bases and the J segment 4 bases; nucleotides outside the gene matches: 11. The CDR3 loop reads CASAARGGNPDTQYF. DNA of the CDR3: TGTGCCAGCGCTGCCCGGGGGGGGAACCCAGATACGCAGTATTTT.

Many counts were recorded for this clonotype. The rearrangement joins TRBV19 to TRBJ1-3; a possible D gene is TRBD1 (5 bases). Between the trimmed V and J ends, which lost 7 bases and 0 bases, there was a span of 16 bases. Germline values: CDR1 LNHDA, CDR2 SQIVND (reference sequence). The CDR3 sequence is 16 residues long. The CDR3 bases are TGTGCCAGTACTACCTTCAACAGGAACTCTGGAAACACCATATATTTT. It is translated as CASTTFNRNSGNTIYF.

This clonotype was picked up many times. The genes are TRBV7-9 and TRBJ2-3; D gene ambiguous. With 2 bases removed from V and 0 bases from J, the gap between germline ends came to 12 bases. Germline assignment: CDR1 SEHNR and CDR2 FQNEAQ (reference sequence). The CDR3 totals 16 residues. CDR3 sequence: CASSLSPTLSTDTQYF. The CDR3 bases are TGTGCCAGCAGCTTAAGCCCTACCCTAAGCACAGATACGCAGTATTTT.

This clonotype was detected ten times or more. The chain couples TRBV10-2 to TRBJ2-5, with a possible D match to TRBD2 (5 bases). Trimming took off 7 bases at V and 7 bases at J, with 16 bases between the two ends. From germline, CDR1 is WSHSY and CDR2 SAAADI. The CDR3 runs 13 residues. The CDR3 DNA is TGCGCCAGCACCGGGGTGGACGGAGGGACCCAGTACTTC. Translation gives CASTGVDGGTQYF.